This TCR beta chain was sequenced in a study of blood T cells in healthy people across ages. With a J-beta primer mix and a sample-barcoded 5' primer, a second PCR ran 7 to 11 cycles. MiXCR, run by TCRdb on the 5' RACE reads, gives a single entry per CDR3 protein. The data contain 1.2 million to 1.5 million distinct CDR3 sequences, about 40% of them singletons. Sequencing input: blood. This TCR was recovered from a woman aged 18-30 years in good health.

The CDR3 loop is CAISVGVDNEQFF. In DNA form, the CDR3 reads TGTGCCATCAGTGTAGGGGTAGACAATGAGCAGTTCTTC. The rearrangement joins TRBV10-3 to TRBJ2-1, with D possibly matching TRBD1 (5 bases). The V end lost 4 bases, the J end lost 5 bases, and 9 bases lay between the germline ends. Looked up from germline, CDR1 is ENHRY and CDR2 is SYGVKD. The CDR3 has 13 amino acids.